The 19 T cell receptor beta chains below come from one sample, sequenced in a study of shared clonotypes between healthy human individuals. The assay was immunoSEQ multiplex PCR, and TCRdb's table has in-frame clones only and misses some. This sample has over a million clones, with roughly 98.5% found just once. The sequenced sample was naive CD4+ T cells sorted from blood. Subset of the sample: CD45RA+ positively selected. These receptor sequences come from a young man in good health.

The chain couples TRBV6-4 to TRBJ2-1, with 10 nucleotides matching TRBD2. This CDR3 comprises 16 residues. The V segment lost 5 bases and the J segment 8 bases; nucleotides outside the gene matches: 12. The V gene's germline CDR1 is MRHNA and CDR2 SNTAGT. The CDR3 sequence is CASSISAGGPTDEQFF. The CDR3 bases are TGTGCCAGCAGTATTTCAGCGGGAGGGCCTACAGATGAGCAGTTCTTC.

The chain combines TRBV6-1 with TRBJ1-2; D not resolved. V was cut by 3 bases and J by 8 bases, with 13 bases left in between. The CDR3 totals 13 residues. Germline loops: CDR1 MNHNS, CDR2 SASEGT. The CDR3 region has the DNA TGTGCCAGCAGTGACAATTCTTTGGGCGGCTACACCTTC. Its protein product is CASSDNSLGGYTF.

The CDR3 region is CASSLGLAGAYEQYF. The DNA of the CDR3 is TGTGCCAGCAGCTTAGGGCTAGCGGGAGCCTACGAGCAGTACTTC. This chain uses TRBV7-8 with TRBJ2-7; 10 bases fit TRBD2. CDR3 size: 15 residues. The germline CDR1 and CDR2 sequences are SGHVS and FQNEAQ. J gave up 2 bases and V 1 base, and 2 bases lay outside the gene matches.

A single count supports this clone. The chain joins TRBV5-1 to TRBJ2-7, with TRBD2 matching 11 bases. Trimming removed 0 bases from V and 7 bases from J; junction bases left unmatched: 12. The CDR3 consists of 17 residues. Germline V gene data show CDR1 as SGHRS and CDR2 as YFSETQ. The CDR3 sequence: CASSLDLTLAGVQEQYF. DNA for the CDR3: TGCGCCAGCAGCTTGGATTTGACACTAGCGGGAGTACAGGAGCAGTACTTC.

The CDR3 here is CSSCVGQGVPGQHFEQFF. DNA for the CDR3: TGCAGCTCCTGTGTGGGACAGGGGGTGCCGGGGCAACATTTTGAGCAGTTCTTC. J is TRBJ2-1 and V is TRBV29-1, with TRBD1 identical over 11 bases. The ends lost 8 bases at V and 9 bases at J; junction bases unmatched: 24. The CDR3 covers 18 residues. Germline V lookup: CDR1 SQVTM, CDR2 ANQGSEA.

V is TRBV5-1 and J is TRBJ1-2; 9 bases are shared with TRBD1. Germline CDR1 reads SGHRS; CDR2 reads YFSETQ. The length of the CDR3 is 15 residues. J gave up 6 bases and V 0 bases, and 6 bases lay outside the gene matches. CDR3 sequence (DNA): TGCGCCAGCAGCTTGGGGGGACAGGGTGTTAATGGCTACACCTTC. It is translated as CASSLGGQGVNGYTF.

The V and J genes are TRBV9 and TRBJ2-1; D gene uncertain. The CDR3 consists of 16 residues. The ends were cut back, 0 bases at V and 1 base at J, with 11 bases in the middle. Germline CDR1 is SGDLS and CDR2 is YYNGEE. CDR3 coding DNA: TGTGCCAGCAGCGTAGGTTCGGACCCTTCCTACAATGAGCAGTTCTTC. Translating gives CASSVGSDPSYNEQFF. The complete variable domain, with remaining parts taken from reference TRBV9 and TRBJ2-1, reads DSGVTQTPKHLITATGQRVTLRCSPRSGDLSVYWYQQSLDQGLQFLIQYYNGEERAKGNILERFSAQQFPDLHSELNLSSLELGDSALYFCASSVGSDPSYNEQFFGPGTRLTVL.

This chain links TRBV25-1 with TRBJ2-3; the D is unclear. The CDR3 extends over 8 amino acids. Looked up from germline, CDR1 is MGHDK and CDR2 is SYGVNS. Trimming took 11 bases from V and 10 from J, leaving 7 bases between them. The CDR3 DNA follows: TGTGCCTCCGGCGCGCAGTATTTT. Translation gives CASGAQYF. Using reference TRBV25-1 and TRBJ2-3 for the parts outside the CDR3, the full variable domain is EADIYQTPRYLVIGTGKKITLECSQTMGHDKMYWYQQDPGMELHLIHYSYGVNSTEKGDLSSESTVSRIRTEHFPLTLESARPSHTSQYLCASGAQYFGPGTRLTVL.

This chain links TRBV5-1 with TRBJ1-1; no clear D. V was shortened by 0 bases and J by 2 bases, with 14 bases between the two germline ends. The germline V gene encodes CDR1 SGHRS and CDR2 YFSETQ. The CDR3 spans 16 residues. The CDR3 nucleotides read TGCGCCAGCAGCTTGGCATACGGGCGGGCCAACACTGAAGCTTTCTTT. Encoded protein: CASSLAYGRANTEAFF.

The genes are TRBV5-1 and TRBJ2-4; 10 nucleotides agree with TRBD1. The germline V gene encodes CDR1 SGHRS and CDR2 YFSETQ. This CDR3 has 13 residues. After removal of 4 bases from V and 8 bases from J, the junction contained 3 bases not matched to a gene. This chain's CDR3 is CASSKGTGDIQYF. CDR3 DNA sequence: TGCGCCAGCAGCAAGGGGACAGGGGACATTCAGTACTTC.

The chain recombines TRBV7-3 with TRBJ2-1, with D perhaps TRBD1 or TRBD2 (5 bases each). This CDR3 is 15 amino acids long. V lost 3 bases to trimming and J lost 7 bases, with 16 bases between them. Germline V gene lookup returns CDR1 SGHTA and CDR2 FQGTGA. CDR3 loop: CASSFRGTPLNEQFF. CDR3 nucleotides: TGTGCCAGCAGCTTCCGTGGGACGCCGTTGAATGAGCAGTTCTTC. Full variable domain (outside the CDR3, taken from reference TRBV7-3 and TRBJ2-1): GAGVSQTPSNKVTEKGKYVELRCDPISGHTALYWYRQSLGQGPEFLIYFQGTGAADDSGLPNDRFFAVRPEGSVSTLKIQRTERGDSAVYLCASSFRGTPLNEQFFGPGTRLTVL.

The gene calls are TRBV29-1 and TRBJ2-7; D perhaps matches TRBD1 (5 bases). The germline V and J ends were trimmed by 6 bases and 5 bases, with 17 bases remaining between them. The CDR3 is 13 residues long. The germline gives CDR1 SQVTM, CDR2 ANQGSEA. The CDR3: CSVKGRVLDEQYF. CDR3 nucleotide sequence: TGCAGCGTGAAAGGCAGGGTTTTAGACGAGCAGTACTTC.

This chain joins TRBV18 and TRBJ2-7; 14 bases agree with TRBD2. The CDR3 extends over 16 amino acids. CDR1 and CDR2 (germline): KGHSH, LQKENI. With V trimmed by 3 bases and J by 6 bases, 7 bases remained unmatched. The chain's CDR3 is CASSPPGLAGVGEQYF. CDR3 nucleotides: TGTGCCAGCTCACCCCCGGGACTAGCGGGAGTGGGCGAGCAGTACTTC.

V gene TRBV19 combines with J gene TRBJ2-7, with a possible D match to TRBD1 (6 bases). The germline CDR1 and CDR2 sequences are LNHDA and SQIVND (reference sequence). This CDR3 is 13 amino acids long. Trimming pared 3 bases from V and 3 bases from J, leaving 9 bases between. The CDR3 sequence: CASSISTGYEQYF. CDR3 in DNA: TGTGCCAGTAGTATTTCGACAGGCTACGAGCAGTACTTC.

This chain uses TRBV29-1 with TRBJ1-1; tentative D call: TRBD1 (5 bases). Germline lookup yields CDR1 SQVTM and CDR2 ANQGSEA. The ends were cut back, 7 bases at V and 5 bases at J, with 17 bases in the middle. The length of the CDR3 is 13 residues. CDR3 in DNA: TGCAGCGCCCCGGGGCAGGAGGGGACTGAAGCTTTCTTT. It specifies CSAPGQEGTEAFF.

The V call is TRBV5-1, the J call TRBJ2-2; 9 bases agree with TRBD2. CDR3 length equals 15 residues. Germline assignment: CDR1 SGHRS and CDR2 YFSETQ. Trimming cost V 7 bases and J 4 bases; bases outside gene matches: 8. CDR3 amino acids: CASSFSAGGTGELFF. The CDR3 DNA sequence: TGCGCCAGCTCTTTCTCAGCGGGGGGCACCGGGGAGCTGTTTTTT.

This rearrangement joins TRBV10-1 to TRBJ1-1; D not resolved. CDR1 is WNHNN, CDR2 SYGVQD, per germline (reference sequence). This CDR3 spans 15 amino acids. With 2 bases removed from V and 1 base from J, the gap between germline ends came to 11 bases. The CDR3 nucleotides are TGCGCCAGCAGTGAGGTACACCCTAAGAACACTGAAGCTTTCTTT. Its protein is CASSEVHPKNTEAFF.

V and J are TRBV25-1 and TRBJ2-1, with D tentatively TRBD1 or TRBD2 (6 bases each). The germline CDR1 and CDR2 sequences are MGHDK and SYGVNS. The V end lost 2 bases, the J end lost 5 bases, and 16 bases lay between the germline ends. CDR3 length: 16 residues. The CDR3 loop is CASSEMGGGEHNEQFF. The CDR3 nucleotides are TGTGCCAGCAGTGAAATGGGGGGCGGGGAACACAATGAGCAGTTCTTC. The full variable domain, with the rest looked up from reference TRBV25-1 and TRBJ2-1, is EADIYQTPRYLVIGTGKKITLECSQTMGHDKMYWYQQDPGMELHLIHYSYGVNSTEKGDLSSESTVSRIRTEHFPLTLESARPSHTSQYLCASSEMGGGEHNEQFFGPGTRLTVL.

The V gene is TRBV13, the J gene TRBJ1-5; TRBD1 matches 7 bases. CDR1 PRHDT and CDR2 FYEKMQ come from the germline V gene (reference sequence). The CDR3 loop spans 14 amino acids. V shed 5 bases, J shed 4 bases, and the junction held 5 bases outside the gene matches. CDR3 sequence: CASSPGGGNQPQHF. CDR3 sequence (DNA): TGTGCCAGCAGCCCAGGGGGAGGGAATCAGCCCCAGCATTTT. Supplemented by reference TRBV13 and TRBJ1-5, the full variable domain reads AAGVIQSPRHLIKEKRETATLKCYPIPRHDTVYWYQQGPGQDPQFLISFYEKMQSDKGSIPDRFSAQQFSDYHSELNMSSLELGDSALYFCASSPGGGNQPQHFGDGTRLSIL.